The TCR beta chain described here comes from a study of blood T cells in healthy people across ages. Together with a sample-barcoded 5' primer, a J-beta primer mix was included in a second PCR lasting roughly 6 to 12 cycles. TCRdb fed the 5' RACE reads into MiXCR, producing one record per CDR3 protein. The top ten clones hold less than 2.5% of a sample with 1.5 million to 2 million distinct CDR3 sequences, roughly 52% of them seen once. Donors were systemically healthy Caucasian individuals from Russia aged roughly 6 to 100 years. Peripheral blood samples of 9 to 10 milliliters were drawn from each donor. The study isolated at least 7 million PBMCs from each sample. Study-level results: Higher diversity and more naive CD4+ cells were features of long-lived donors, compared to aged donors.

Points on this clonotype: As yet, its antigen is unknown.

The TCR originated in a woman aged 35 to 49 in good health. Sequenced sample: blood.

The CDR3 nucleotides are TGTGCCAGCAGAACGACCGGGACTAGCAAGACCGGGGAGCTGTTTTTT. Translating gives CASRTTGTSKTGELFF. The gene calls are TRBV12-3 or TRBV12-4 and TRBJ2-2; 9 bases align to TRBD2. This CDR3 contains 16 residues. Trimming at V came to 6 bases and at J to 5 bases, leaving 10 bases not matched to a gene.